This TCR beta chain came from a study of CD8+CD57+ T cells in acquired aplastic anemia. About the research overall: CD4+ and CD8+ cells, once sorted, gave DNA averaging approximately 3.4 ug.

Whole-study findings and limits: Significant differences in CD8+ Simpson's diversity were not observed between patients and controls. Between patients and controls, approximately 29 CD8+ CDR3 sequences were found in common.

CDR1 KGHDR and CDR2 SFDVKD come from the germline V gene. V lost 7 bases and J lost 8, with 16 bases in between. The CDR3 length is 13 residues. Of note for this clonotype: Its antigen is undetermined.

Patients chosen for sequencing had CD8+CD57+ cells that had expanded, as shown by flow cytometry. The patients all had a severe acquired aplastic anemia diagnosis. The template used for profiling TCR beta VDJ and CDR3 was genomic DNA. TCRdb re-called the reads through MiXCR, storing one row per CDR3 protein. This sample has about 120,000 distinct CDR3 sequences; about 50% occur once, and the top ten carry 25% to 30%. The sample taken for sequencing was sorted CD4+, CD8+, or CD8+CD57+ T cells (not recorded which) from PBMCs. J is TRBJ1-2 and V is TRBV24-1; perhaps TRBD1 as D (6 bases). This clonotype was sampled from a human donor with aplastic anemia. The CDR3 region is CATSSLRGGGYTF. CDR3 bases: TGTGCCACCAGCTCACTCAGGGGCGGAGGCTACACCTTC.